The clone carrying this T cell receptor beta chain was recorded a few times. This sample was included in a study of cytomegalovirus exposure and HLA in healthy donors. 13 Jbeta primers and 60 Vbeta primers were used for the PCR. Clones were sequenced by immunoSEQ multiplex PCR, and TCRdb holds only the in-frame ones, with some missing. The data contain roughly 100,000 clones, over 75% of them singletons. The TCR comes from a man aged 60 to 69 in good health and CMV-seronegative. Sequencing was performed on PBMCs.

The CDR3 sequence: CAIRGQGFYGYTF. The CDR3 DNA reads as TGTGCCATCAGGGGACAGGGCTTCTATGGCTACACCTTC. This rearrangement joins TRBV30 to TRBJ1-2; TRBD1 aligns across 9 bases. The J segment lost 4 bases and the V segment lost 8 bases, leaving 8 bases of the junction unmatched. The CDR3 is 13 residues long. The germline gives CDR1 GTSNPN, CDR2 SVGIG (reference sequence).